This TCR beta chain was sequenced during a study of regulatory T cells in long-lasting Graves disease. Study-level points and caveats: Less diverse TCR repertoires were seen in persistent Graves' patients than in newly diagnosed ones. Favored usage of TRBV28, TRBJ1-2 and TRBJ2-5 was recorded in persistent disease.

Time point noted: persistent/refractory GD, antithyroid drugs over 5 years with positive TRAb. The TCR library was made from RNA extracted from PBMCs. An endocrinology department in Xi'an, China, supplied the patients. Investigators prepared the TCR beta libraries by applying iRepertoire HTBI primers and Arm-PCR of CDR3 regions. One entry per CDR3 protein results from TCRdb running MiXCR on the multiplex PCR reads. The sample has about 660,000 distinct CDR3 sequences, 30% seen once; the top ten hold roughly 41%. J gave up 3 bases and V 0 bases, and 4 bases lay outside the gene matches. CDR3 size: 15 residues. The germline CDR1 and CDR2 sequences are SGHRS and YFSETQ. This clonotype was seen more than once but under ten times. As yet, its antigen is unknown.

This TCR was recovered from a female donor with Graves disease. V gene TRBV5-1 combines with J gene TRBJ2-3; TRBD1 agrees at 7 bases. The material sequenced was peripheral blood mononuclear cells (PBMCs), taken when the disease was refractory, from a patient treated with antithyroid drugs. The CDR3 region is CASSLEGAKTDTQYF. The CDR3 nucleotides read TGCGCCAGCAGCTTGGAGGGGGCTAAAACAGATACGCAGTATTTT.